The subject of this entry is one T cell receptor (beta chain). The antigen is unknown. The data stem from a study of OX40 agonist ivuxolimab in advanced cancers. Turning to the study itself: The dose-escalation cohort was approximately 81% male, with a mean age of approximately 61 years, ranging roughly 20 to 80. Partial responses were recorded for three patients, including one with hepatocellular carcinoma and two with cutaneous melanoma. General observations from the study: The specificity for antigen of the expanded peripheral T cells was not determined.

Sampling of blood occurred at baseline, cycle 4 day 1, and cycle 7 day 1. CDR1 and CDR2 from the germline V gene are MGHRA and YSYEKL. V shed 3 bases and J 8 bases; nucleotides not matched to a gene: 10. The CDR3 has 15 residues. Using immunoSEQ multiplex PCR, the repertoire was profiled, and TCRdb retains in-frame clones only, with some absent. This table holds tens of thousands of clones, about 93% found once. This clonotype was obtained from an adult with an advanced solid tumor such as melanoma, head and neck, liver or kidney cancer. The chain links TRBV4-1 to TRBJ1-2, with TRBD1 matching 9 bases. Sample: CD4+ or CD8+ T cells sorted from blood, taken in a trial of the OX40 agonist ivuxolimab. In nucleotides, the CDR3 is TGCGCCAGCAGCCACCCGGGACAGGGCCCGGGAGGCTACACCTTC. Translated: CASSHPGQGPGGYTF.